This T cell receptor beta chain was sequenced in a study of shared clonotypes between healthy human individuals. Naive CD8 cells comprised CD45RO-negative, CCR7-positively selected cells, excluding terminally differentiated effector memory CD45RA+ cells. Adult Caucasians living in Nashville, Tennessee made up all of the donors. Findings of the study overall: Naive subsets typically showed greater estimated richness than memory subsets. All-four-donor shared clonotypes had higher generation probabilities than non-shared clonotypes did.

Germline values: CDR1 SNHLY, CDR2 FYNNEI. The CDR3 runs 19 residues. Trimming cost V 4 bases and J 5 bases; bases outside gene matches: 20. The repertoire was sequenced with immunoSEQ multiplex PCR; TCRdb's copy has only in-frame clones and lacks some. The sample consists of approximately 1.9 million clones, approximately 92% of them appearing once. Details on this clone: Its cognate antigen is unknown.

The sequenced sample was naive CD8+ T cells from PBMCs. The receptor's source is a man aged 18 to 30 in good health. Some clones in this sample may be carry-over from other donors' samples. V gene TRBV2 combines with J gene TRBJ1-5; 7 nucleotides line up with TRBD1. In nucleotides, the CDR3 is TGTGCCAGCAGTGTCTATATGCAGGGGGTAAGTGGGCACGATCAGCCCCAGCATTTT. It specifies CASSVYMQGVSGHDQPQHF.